This TCR beta chain originates from a study of Tregs in tolerant kidney transplant recipients. Study-wide results and limits: This study did not directly address biological reproducibility. The small number of patients limits these findings pending further validation. Antigen-driven expansion was suggested because donor-specific Tregs expanded more than all Tregs in tolerant patients.

This CDR3 is 15 amino acids long. From germline, CDR1 is LGHNA and CDR2 YNFKEQ. After removal of 3 bases from V and 7 bases from J, the junction contained 3 bases not matched to a gene. As concerns this clone: What it binds is unknown.

Unstimulated Tregs (CD4+CD25+CD127-) and CD4+CD25- non-Tregs were sorted from PBMCs. The data were produced by immunoSEQ multiplex PCR, yet TCRdb's version contains in-frame clones alone and is incomplete. The sample carries about 100,000 clones, approximately 94% recorded once. This receptor was taken from a human donor who received a combined kidney and bone marrow transplant. Sample: CD4+ T cells from blood, taken before the transplant. The rearrangement joins TRBV4-2 to TRBJ2-1; 13 nucleotides align to TRBD2. CDR3: CASSHGLAGENEQFF. The DNA of the CDR3 is TGTGCCAGCAGCCATGGACTAGCGGGAGAAAATGAGCAGTTCTTC.